These 27 T cell receptor beta chains originate from one sample sequenced in a study of T-cell reconstitution after alpha-beta-depleted transplantation in children. Unique molecular identifiers were used to barcode this TCRbeta library. A single record per CDR3 protein comes from TCRdb applying MiXCR to the PCR reads. Among fewer than 200,000 distinct CDR3 sequences, approximately 6.6% were seen once, and the ten largest hold over 2.5%. Sequences were derived from PBMCs from the stem cell graft donor, sampled from the stem cell graft. Receptors originate from a human donor who donated a stem cell graft to a child with Wiskott-Aldrich syndrome.

This clonotype was recorded a few times. This CDR3 is CASSFSSGTRDTQYF. Here the CDR3 DNA reads TGTGCCAGCAGTTTCTCTAGCGGGACGCGAGATACGCAGTATTTT. V is TRBV6-5 and J is TRBJ2-3, with TRBD2 identical over 9 bases. CDR1 and CDR2 from the germline V gene are MNHEY and SVGAGI. The length of the CDR3 is 15 residues. With V trimmed by 4 bases and J by 5 bases, 7 bases remained unmatched.

The sample holds many counts of this clonotype. The CDR3 spells CATDGGWNQPQHF. Written as DNA, the CDR3 is TGTGCCACCGACGGGGGTTGGAATCAGCCCCAGCATTTT. The chain carries TRBV7-8 and TRBJ1-5; a weak D match, TRBD1 (5 bases). Germline V gives CDR1 SGHVS, CDR2 FQNEAQ. The V gene lost 10 bases and the J gene lost 4 bases, with 14 bases spanning the gap. The CDR3 is made up of 13 amino acids.

This clonotype was observed at least ten times. The rearrangement joins TRBV7-8 to TRBJ2-1; 7 positions match TRBD2. There are 14 residues in the CDR3. The junction had 8 bases not matched to a gene; V was cut back by 5 bases and J by 7 bases. Germline CDR1 reads SGHVS; CDR2 reads FQNEAQ. The CDR3 is CASSPGTISNEQFF. CDR3 DNA sequence: TGTGCCAGCAGCCCCGGGACTATTTCGAATGAGCAGTTCTTC.

This clonotype was found many times. J is TRBJ2-3 and V is TRBV7-9; D not resolved. CDR1 is SEHNR, CDR2 FQNEAQ, per germline (reference sequence). Deletions cut 4 bases from V and 4 bases from J, with 15 bases between. The CDR3 loop spans 15 amino acids. This chain's CDR3 is CASSSPGGFADTQYF. CDR3 sequence (DNA): TGTGCCAGCAGCTCCCCGGGCGGATTCGCAGATACGCAGTATTTT.

This clonotype appeared many times. This chain uses TRBV4-3 with TRBJ2-2; D unresolved. Germline V gene sequence: CDR1 LGHNA, CDR2 YSLEER. Trimming removed 0 bases at V and 4 bases at J, with 21 bases between. The CDR3 runs to 19 residues. DNA for the CDR3: TGCGCCAGCAGCCAAGATGCCCTAACCTATGGCGGCCCCACCGGGGAGCTGTTTTTT. Its translation: CASSQDALTYGGPTGELFF.

This clonotype was observed at least ten times. The chain has TRBV4-1 and TRBJ2-1; 8 bases agree with TRBD1. The CDR3 runs 17 residues. Germline CDR1 reads MGHRA; CDR2 reads YSYEKL. V lost 0 bases to trimming and J lost 6 bases; unmatched junction nucleotides: 10. CDR3 bases: TGCGCCAGCAGCCAAGATAGGAGACAGGGGCTCGGCAATGAGCAGTTCTTC. Protein product: CASSQDRRQGLGNEQFF.

This clonotype has ten or more counts. The V gene is TRBV5-1, the J gene TRBJ2-7, with D tentatively TRBD1 (5 bases). V lost 4 bases, J lost 1 base, and 12 bases lay in between. Looked up from germline, CDR1 is SGHRS and CDR2 is YFSETQ. The CDR3 extends over 14 amino acids. The CDR3 reads CASSIQGISYEQYF. CDR3 in DNA: TGCGCCAGCAGCATCCAGGGAATTTCCTACGAGCAGTACTTC.

V is TRBV30 and J is TRBJ1-4; 7 bases map to TRBD1. With 6 bases clipped from V and 10 bases from J, the junction kept 17 bases outside the gene matches. The CDR3 spans 15 residues. Germline CDR1 GTSNPN, CDR2 SVGIG (reference sequence). The CDR3 sequence is CACLDRTGPRGKLFF. DNA for the CDR3: TGTGCCTGCCTCGACCGGACAGGCCCCCGGGGAAAACTGTTTTTT.

This clonotype was detected ten times or more. The chain recombines TRBV5-1 with TRBJ2-7; D is ambiguous. Germline V gene data show CDR1 as SGHRS and CDR2 as YFSETQ. V dropped 4 bases and J dropped 1 base, with 9 bases sitting between them. There are 13 residues in the CDR3. This chain's CDR3 is CASSLDTSYEQYF. In nucleotides, the CDR3 is TGCGCCAGCAGCCTCGACACATCCTACGAGCAGTACTTC.

This clonotype was seen more than once but under ten times. The V and J genes are TRBV27 and TRBJ2-7; D call uncertain. V lost 4 bases and J lost 4, with 14 bases in between. Germline V gene sequence: CDR1 MNHEY, CDR2 SMNVEV (reference sequence). This CDR3 spans 14 amino acids. This CDR3 is CASSSPGAIYEQYF. DNA of the CDR3: TGTGCCAGCAGTTCACCGGGCGCTATATACGAGCAGTACTTC.

The chain links TRBV11-3 to TRBJ1-2; 7 nucleotides line up with TRBD1. Germline V gives CDR1 SGHNT, CDR2 YENEEA. With 5 bases clipped from V and 7 bases from J, the junction kept 4 bases outside the gene matches. This CDR3 contains 12 residues. For the CDR3, the DNA is TGTGCCAGCAGCCCGGACAGGACTGGCTACACCTTC. Its translation: CASSPDRTGYTF.

This clonotype was observed many times. V gene TRBV7-2 combines with J gene TRBJ1-3; TRBD1 aligns across 7 bases. The ends lost 5 bases at V and 0 bases at J; junction bases unmatched: 7. In germline, CDR1 is SGHTA, CDR2 FQGNSA. This CDR3 contains 16 residues. CDR3 protein: CASSPISGGSGNTIYF. CDR3 nucleotides: TGTGCCAGCAGCCCAATATCAGGGGGCTCTGGAAACACCATATATTTT.

The V and J genes are TRBV4-3 and TRBJ1-1; D call uncertain. The CDR3 loop spans 16 amino acids. In germline, CDR1 is LGHNA, CDR2 YSLEER. V lost 0 bases and J lost 2, with 13 bases in between. The CDR3 here is CASSQDGVSLNTEAFF. The CDR3 DNA reads TGCGCCAGCAGCCAAGACGGGGTCAGCCTAAACACTGAAGCTTTCTTT.

This clonotype appeared a few times. The J gene is TRBJ2-1, the V gene TRBV7-2; 9 bases line up with TRBD2. Trimming removed 5 bases from V and 4 bases from J; junction bases left unmatched: 9. Germline CDR1 is SGHTA and CDR2 is FQGNSA. The CDR3 loop spans 16 amino acids. DNA of the CDR3: TGTGCCAGCAGCCCGACACTAGCGGGCGGTTACAATGAGCAGTTCTTC. It translates to CASSPTLAGGYNEQFF.

This clonotype was observed many times. The chain carries TRBV7-9 and TRBJ1-1; no clear D. The germline V and J ends were trimmed by 2 bases and 11 bases, with 6 bases remaining between them. Germline V gives CDR1 SEHNR, CDR2 FQNEAQ (reference sequence). CDR3 length: 10 amino acids. The CDR3 nucleotides are TGTGCCAGCAGCTTATCGAGGGCTTTCTTT. Translating it yields CASSLSRAFF.

This clonotype was recorded many times. The chain employs TRBV20-1 and TRBJ2-7; TRBD2 might be the D (6 bases). The CDR3 contains 14 residues. V was pared by 6 bases and J by 3 bases, with 18 bases between. The V gene's germline CDR1 is DFQATT and CDR2 SNEGSKA (reference sequence). In DNA form, the CDR3 reads TGCAGTGCCACCCCCGGCGGGGCCTTCTACGAGCAGTACTTC. This encodes CSATPGGAFYEQYF.

This clonotype was observed many times. The chain combines TRBV5-1 with TRBJ2-1, with 8 bases matching TRBD1. Germline V gives CDR1 SGHRS, CDR2 YFSETQ. The CDR3 has 15 amino acids. V was clipped by 1 base and J by 3 bases; unmatched bases: 3. The CDR3 sequence: CASSLRTGNYNEQFF. The CDR3 region has the DNA TGCGCCAGCAGCTTGCGGACAGGGAACTACAATGAGCAGTTCTTC.

This clonotype appeared many times. The chain recombines TRBV5-4 with TRBJ2-3; D unclear. The V end lost 0 bases, the J end lost 2 bases, and 10 bases lay between the germline ends. CDR1 and CDR2 from the germline V gene are SGHNT and YYREEE (reference sequence). This CDR3 comprises 15 residues. The CDR3 nucleotides are TGTGCCAGCAGCTTGGGCAGGAGTAACACAGATACGCAGTATTTT. It is translated as CASSLGRSNTDTQYF.

This clonotype was picked up a small number of times. The chain is built from TRBV28 and TRBJ1-3; no definite D call. This CDR3 comprises 12 residues. In germline, CDR1 is MDHEN, CDR2 SYDVKM. Trimming stripped 10 bases from V and 1 base from J, with 8 bases between. In DNA form, the CDR3 reads TGTGCCACCCGGGTGTCTGGAAACACCATATATTTT. It translates to CATRVSGNTIYF.

The V call is TRBV5-1, the J call TRBJ1-1; TRBD1 is a possible D gene (6 bases). The ends were cut back, 2 bases at V and 7 bases at J, with 15 bases in the middle. The CDR3 consists of 14 residues. Germline CDR1 SGHRS, CDR2 YFSETQ. The chain's CDR3 is CASSFSGEVGEAFF. CDR3 bases: TGCGCCAGCAGCTTCTCAGGGGAGGTCGGTGAAGCTTTCTTT.

As to this clonotype: It may be a read error: a sequence one base away is much more abundant. The CDR3 region has the DNA TGTGCCAGCAGTGAAGGGGGACTAGCGGTAGTAGGTCGTTACAATGAGCAGTTCTTC. Translating it yields CASSEGGLAVVGRYNEQFF. The rearrangement uses TRBV6-1 and TRBJ2-1; 11 nucleotides align to TRBD2. The CDR3 runs to 19 residues. The germline CDR1 and CDR2 sequences are MNHNS and SASEGT. J lost 4 bases, V lost 1 base, and 12 bases had no gene match.

This clonotype was counted many times. The gene calls are TRBV28 and TRBJ2-3; 9 bases are shared with TRBD1. The CDR3 is made up of 13 amino acids. Germline-derived CDR1 and CDR2 are MDHEN and SYDVKM. J lost 5 bases, V lost 6 bases, and 3 bases had no gene match. CDR3 nucleotide sequence: TGTGCCAGCAGATGGACAGGGGAAGATACGCAGTATTTT. Amino acids: CASRWTGEDTQYF.

This clonotype was found a few times. The CDR3 sequence: CASSLLAWGTDEQFF. Written as DNA, the CDR3 is TGTGCCAGCAGCTTATTGGCTTGGGGGACGGACGAGCAGTTCTTC. The chain carries TRBV7-9 and TRBJ2-1; either TRBD1 or TRBD2 may fit D (5 bases each). The CDR3 contains 15 residues. Per the germline V gene, CDR1 is SEHNR and CDR2 is FQNEAQ (reference sequence). V lost 2 bases to trimming and J lost 10 bases, with 18 bases between them.

This clonotype was picked up many times. V is TRBV7-2 and J is TRBJ2-5; D not certain. Germline-derived CDR1 and CDR2 are SGHTA and FQGNSA. Trimming took off 3 bases at V and 3 bases at J, with 8 bases between the two ends. The CDR3 is 13 amino acids. The CDR3 DNA follows: TGTGCCAGCAGCTTCGATCGAGAAGAGACCCAGTACTTC. Translating it yields CASSFDREETQYF.

This clonotype was detected only a few times. V and J are TRBV29-1 and TRBJ2-3; D remains ambiguous. Germline V CDR1 and CDR2: SQVTM, ANQGSEA. Trimming took 2 bases from V and 0 from J, leaving 9 bases between them. The CDR3 is made up of 14 amino acids. CDR3 residues: CSVEPPASTDTQYF. DNA of the CDR3: TGCAGCGTTGAACCCCCCGCTAGCACAGATACGCAGTATTTT.

This clonotype was seen ten or more times. This chain links TRBV27 with TRBJ2-3; D uncertain. This CDR3 is built from 15 residues. The V end lost 2 bases, the J end lost 2 bases, and 11 bases lay between the germline ends. The germline V gene encodes CDR1 MNHEY and CDR2 SMNVEV (reference sequence). This CDR3 is CASSLGVLSTDTQYF. CDR3 DNA sequence: TGTGCCAGCAGTTTAGGGGTCCTCTCCACAGATACGCAGTATTTT.

This clonotype came up many times. The chain recombines TRBV4-3 with TRBJ2-1; 7 bases align to TRBD2. The CDR3 length is 15 residues. The germline CDR1 and CDR2 sequences are LGHNA and YSLEER. J lost 2 bases, V lost 4 bases, and 5 bases had no gene match. The CDR3 protein is CASSPVSGAYNEQFF. CDR3 bases: TGCGCCAGCAGCCCCGTGAGCGGGGCCTACAATGAGCAGTTCTTC.